The clone carrying this TCR beta chain was picked up a small number of times. TCRdb re-called the PCR reads through MiXCR, storing one row per CDR3 protein. This sample has approximately 590,000 distinct CDR3 sequences, with roughly 27% found just once. Sequencing libraries of naive CD8 cells derived from approximately 20,000 to 1,000,000 sorted cells with 10%, 30% or 50% RNA. This sample was taken from a study of molecular identifiers for immune sequencing clone quantification. The wider study: Four portions were sequenced after RNA from about 20,000 or 100,000 naive CD8 cells was split five ways in replicates.

Material for sequencing was naive CD8+ T cells from blood, with Jurkat cell RNA spiked in. The subset is: FACS-sorted CD8+CD4-CCR7+CD45RA+ naive T cells. This TCR came from a human donor in good health. Some libraries in this study had Jurkat cell RNA spiked in.

The CDR3 DNA reads TGTGCCAGCAGTACAGGACAGGGGGTTGGAAACACCATATATTTT. Translating it yields CASSTGQGVGNTIYF. The chain uses TRBV6-1 and TRBJ1-3, with 10 bases fitting TRBD1. The CDR3 loop spans 15 amino acids. J lost 3 bases, V lost 5 bases, and 4 bases had no gene match. Per the germline V gene, CDR1 is MNHNS and CDR2 is SASEGT.